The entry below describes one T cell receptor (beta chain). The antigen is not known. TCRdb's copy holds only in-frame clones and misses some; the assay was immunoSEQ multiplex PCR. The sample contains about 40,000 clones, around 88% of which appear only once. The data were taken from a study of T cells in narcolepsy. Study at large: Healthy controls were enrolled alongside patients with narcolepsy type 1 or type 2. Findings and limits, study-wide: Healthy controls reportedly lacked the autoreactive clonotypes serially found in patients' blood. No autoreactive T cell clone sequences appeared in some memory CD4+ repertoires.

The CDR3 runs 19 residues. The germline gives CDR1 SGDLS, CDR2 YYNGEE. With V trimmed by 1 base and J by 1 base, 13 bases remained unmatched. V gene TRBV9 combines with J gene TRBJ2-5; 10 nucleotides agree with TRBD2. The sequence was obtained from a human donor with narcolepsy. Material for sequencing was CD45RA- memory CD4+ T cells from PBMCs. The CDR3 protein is CASSVTSGGAPSSQETQYF. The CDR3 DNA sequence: TGTGCCAGCAGCGTAACAAGCGGGGGGGCCCCTTCCTCCCAAGAGACCCAGTACTTC.